This T cell receptor beta chain was recorded in a study of T-cell memory formation after mild COVID-19. This clonotype has more than one count but fewer than ten. Its antigen is not known. Using its own MiXCR run on the 5' RACE reads, TCRdb lists one record per CDR3 protein. The sample yields 250,000 to 300,000 distinct CDR3 sequences, roughly 15% seen once. The CDR3 runs to 14 residues. The trim removed 3 bases at V and 9 bases at J, leaving 8 bases unmatched. Germline V gives CDR1 SGHAT, CDR2 FQDESV (reference sequence). General study findings and limits: Cross-reactive memory seemingly joined, as some responding clones were found in pre-infection memory. Clones contracting day 15 to 85 were balanced CD4/CD8; later expanders leaned CD4+.

The chain links TRBV11-1 to TRBJ2-1; TRBD2 matches 7 bases. Input material: PBMCs or a T cell subset sorted from them (not recorded which). This clonotype was sampled from a man aged 18 to 29 who had mild COVID-19 (a few samples of this study predate the infection). Cell type and time point are not known. The CDR3 DNA reads as TGTGCCAGCAGCTTCCGGGACTATAGCGGTGAGCAGTTCTTC. Translating gives CASSFRDYSGEQFF.